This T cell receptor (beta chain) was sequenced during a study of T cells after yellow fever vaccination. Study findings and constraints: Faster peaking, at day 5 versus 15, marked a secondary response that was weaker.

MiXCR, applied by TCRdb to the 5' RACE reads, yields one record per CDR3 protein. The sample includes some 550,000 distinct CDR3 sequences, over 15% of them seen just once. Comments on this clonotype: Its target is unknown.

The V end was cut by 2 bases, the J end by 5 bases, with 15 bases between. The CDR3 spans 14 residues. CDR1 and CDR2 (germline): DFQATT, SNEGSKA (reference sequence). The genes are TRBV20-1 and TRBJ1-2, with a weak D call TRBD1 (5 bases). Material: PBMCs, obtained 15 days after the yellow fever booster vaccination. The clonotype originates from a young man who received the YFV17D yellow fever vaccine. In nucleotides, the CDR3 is TGCAGTGCTAGAATAGATGGGGGTATTTATGGCTACACCTTC. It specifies CSARIDGGIYGYTF.